These 6 T cell receptor beta chains were all obtained from the same sample, sequenced in a study of T cell responses to AZD1222 COVID-19 vaccine. Produced via immunoSEQ multiplex PCR; TCRdb's table is partial and in-frame only. The profile covers about 140,000 clones, with 80% to 90% appearing a single time and around 3.5% taken by the ten largest. The specimen comprised peripheral blood, sampled on day 0 of AZD1222 vaccination. The receptors derive from an adult in good health.

This clone was recorded once. The chain employs TRBV4-2 and TRBJ1-6; 7 nucleotides match TRBD1. V was clipped by 1 base and J by 0 bases; unmatched bases: 6. Germline CDR1 LGHNA, CDR2 YNFKEQ. The CDR3 extends over 18 amino acids. This chain's CDR3 is CASSQANRGSSYNSPLHF. The CDR3 DNA reads as TGTGCCAGCAGCCAAGCCAACAGGGGAAGCTCCTATAATTCACCCCTCCACTTT.

The gene calls are TRBV11-2 and TRBJ1-6; possibly TRBD1 for D (5 bases). Germline lookup yields CDR1 SGHAT and CDR2 FQNNGV. Trimming stripped 2 bases from V and 17 bases from J, with 19 bases between. The CDR3 contains 14 residues. The CDR3 region has the DNA TGTGCCAGCAGCTTATACACCGGGGCCGGATTAATCCACTTT. This sequence encodes CASSLYTGAGLIHF.

The chain joins TRBV7-2 to TRBJ1-2; a possible D gene is TRBD1 (6 bases). Germline V CDR1 and CDR2: SGHTA, FQGNSA. The ends were cut back, 1 base at V and 7 bases at J, with 13 bases in the middle. CDR3 length: 14 residues. The CDR3 DNA reads TGTGCCAGCAGCTTAGATTCAGGGGAACGTGGCTACACCTTC. Protein sequence: CASSLDSGERGYTF.

The genes are TRBV27 and TRBJ2-2, with a weak D call TRBD1 (8 bases). Germline V gives CDR1 MNHEY, CDR2 SMNVEV (reference sequence). This CDR3 has 16 amino acids. V lost 6 bases to trimming and J lost 0 bases, with 14 bases between them. CDR3 coding DNA: TGTGCCAGCAGCACACAGGGGGGGGCGAACACCGGGGAGCTGTTTTTT. Protein product: CASSTQGGANTGELFF.

The chain combines TRBV3-1 (or the pseudogene TRBV3-2) with TRBJ2-7, with 11 bases lining up with TRBD2. From germline, CDR1 is LGHDT and CDR2 YNNKEL (reference sequence). This CDR3 is 16 amino acids long. With 1 base clipped from V and 1 base from J, the junction kept 3 bases outside the gene matches. The CDR3 DNA reads TGTGCCAGCAGCCAAGGGGGGACTAGCGGATCCTACGAGCAGTACTTC. It codes for CASSQGGTSGSYEQYF.

The CDR3 coding sequence is TGTGCCAGCAGTTACCGGACAGGGGCAATGAGGACTTCACCCCTCCACTTT. Its protein product is CASSYRTGAMRTSPLHF. The chain employs TRBV6-2 or TRBV6-3 and TRBJ1-6; 9 bases map to TRBD1. V lost 2 bases to trimming and J lost 9 bases; unmatched junction nucleotides: 11. The CDR3 has 17 residues. Germline V gene data show CDR1 as MNHEY and CDR2 as SVGEGT.